The 32 T cell receptor beta chains below all came from one sample that was sequenced in a study of Graves' ophthalmopathy and Graves' hyperthyroidism. Beta-chain TCR CDR3 regions were amplified from RNA transcripts. RT-PCR in the first round used HTBI primers; a second-round multiplex PCR followed. TCRdb reanalysed the multiplex PCR reads using MiXCR and keeps one entry per CDR3 protein. The sample consists of almost 750,000 distinct CDR3 sequences, about 44% of them appearing once. The specimen sequenced was peripheral blood. The receptor source for this set is an adult man with Graves' ophthalmopathy.

This clonotype was seen many times. CDR3 bases: TGTGCCACCAGCAGAGGGGATGGGACAGGCCTATACACTGAAGCTTTCTTT. The encoded protein is CATSRGDGTGLYTEAFF. This chain joins TRBV15 and TRBJ1-1; 8 bases match TRBD1. From germline, CDR1 is LNHNV and CDR2 YYDKDF (reference sequence). The CDR3 runs 17 residues. J was trimmed by 3 bases and V by 1 base; bases with no gene match: 10. The variable domain in full, with the rest retrieved from reference TRBV15 and TRBJ1-1, is DAMVIQNPRYQVTQFGKPVTLSCSQTLNHNVMYWYQQKSSQAPKLLFHYYDKDFNNEADTPDNFQSRRPNTSFCFLDIRSPGLGDTAMYLCATSRGDGTGLYTEAFFGQGTRLTVV.

This chain connects TRBV20-1 to TRBJ2-7; D assignment may be TRBD1 or TRBD2 (5 bases each). With 6 bases removed from V and 3 bases from J, the gap between germline ends came to 21 bases. CDR3 length equals 15 residues. CDR1 DFQATT and CDR2 SNEGSKA come from the germline V gene (reference sequence). The chain's CDR3 is CSASSYRGQNYEQYF. The DNA of the CDR3 is TGCAGTGCCAGTTCCTACCGGGGCCAAAACTACGAGCAGTACTTC.

The rearrangement joins TRBV9 to TRBJ2-7; a weak D match, TRBD2 (5 bases). The CDR3 length is 15 residues. The germline V gene has CDR1 SGDLS and CDR2 YYNGEE. With 0 bases removed from V and 2 bases from J, the gap between germline ends came to 12 bases. The CDR3 nucleotides read TGTGCCAGCAGCGTAGAACCGGAGGCCCCCTACGAGCAGTACTTC. Residues: CASSVEPEAPYEQYF.

In this sample, this clonotype turned up a few times. The gene calls are TRBV10-3 and TRBJ1-1; 11 bases align to TRBD1. The CDR3 extends over 16 amino acids. Germline CDR1 reads ENHRY; CDR2 reads SYGVKD. V lost 4 bases to trimming and J lost 0 bases; unmatched junction nucleotides: 4. The CDR3 nucleotides read TGTGCCATCAGTGGGGGGACAGGGGGTATGAACACTGAAGCTTTCTTT. Translated, it gives CAISGGTGGMNTEAFF.

This clonotype was found a few times. The V call is TRBV7-2, the J call TRBJ1-2; D is possibly TRBD1 (5 bases). With 0 bases removed from V and 2 bases from J, the gap between germline ends came to 13 bases. Germline V gene data show CDR1 as SGHTA and CDR2 as FQGNSA. This CDR3 is 16 amino acids long. The CDR3 nucleotides are TGTGCCAGCAGCTTAGCTCCCCCCCGACAGAACTATGGCTACACCTTC. Translation: CASSLAPPRQNYGYTF.

On this clonotype: Compared with germline, one end of the junction differs, possibly owing to a read error. The chain employs TRBV5-4 and TRBJ1-2; tentative D call: TRBD1 (5 bases). The CDR3 has 14 residues. Germline lookup yields CDR1 SGHNT and CDR2 YYREEE (reference sequence). This CDR3 is CAGSPGTVNYGYTF. CDR3 DNA sequence: TGTGCCGGCAGCCCAGGGACGGTAAACTATGGCTACACCTTC.

This chain uses TRBV19 with TRBJ1-2; D unclear. The germline V and J ends were trimmed by 7 bases and 2 bases, with 17 bases remaining between them. The germline gives CDR1 LNHDA, CDR2 SQIVND (reference sequence). The CDR3 covers 15 residues. The CDR3 DNA follows: TGTGCCAGTACCTCCCCGTTGGCCTTAAACTATGGCTACACCTTC. Translating gives CASTSPLALNYGYTF.

This clonotype was seen ten or more times. This rearrangement joins TRBV29-1 to TRBJ2-7; tentatively, D is TRBD1 (5 bases). V was cut by 0 bases and J by 2 bases, with 14 bases left in between. Germline V gene data show CDR1 as SQVTM and CDR2 as ANQGSEA. The CDR3 runs 15 residues. Here the CDR3 DNA reads TGCAGCGTTGAAGATAATGCCGCAGGGACCTACGAGCAGTACTTC. It encodes CSVEDNAAGTYEQYF.

The chain carries TRBV29-1 and TRBJ2-2; no clear D. The CDR3 totals 10 residues. From germline, CDR1 is SQVTM and CDR2 ANQGSEA. V lost 2 bases and J 8 bases, leaving 3 bases between the germline ends. Written as DNA, the CDR3 is TGCAGCGTTGAATTAGGGGAGCTGTTTTTT. This gives the protein CSVELGELFF.

This chain links TRBV7-8 with TRBJ1-1, with 7 bases matching TRBD1. CDR1 is SGHVS and CDR2 is FQNEAQ in the germline V gene. V shed 5 bases, J shed 2 bases, and the junction held 8 bases outside the gene matches. The CDR3 has 15 residues. The CDR3 nucleotides read TGTGCCAGCAGCCCGGATTGGACAGGAAACACTGAAGCTTTCTTT. Protein product: CASSPDWTGNTEAFF.

This rearrangement joins TRBV20-1 to TRBJ2-2; D possibly corresponds to TRBD1 (5 bases). The V and J ends lost 1 base and 3 bases respectively, with 12 bases between them. This CDR3 comprises 15 residues. In germline, CDR1 is DFQATT, CDR2 SNEGSKA (reference sequence). The CDR3, as DNA: TGCAGTGCTAGAGTGGCAGGGTTTGACACCGGGGAGCTGTTTTTT. It encodes CSARVAGFDTGELFF.

The CDR3 protein is CASRPVGGPNTEAFF. CDR3 DNA sequence: TGTGCCAGCCGACCGGTCGGGGGTCCGAACACTGAAGCTTTCTTT. This chain joins TRBV6-5 and TRBJ1-1; the D gene is possibly TRBD1 (5 bases). This CDR3 has 15 residues. The germline V gene has CDR1 MNHEY and CDR2 SVGAGI. V shed 8 bases and J shed 1 base, with 17 bases lying between them.

There are a few counts of this clonotype. This chain connects TRBV5-1 to TRBJ2-7; D is ambiguous. The V end lost 7 bases, the J end lost 7 bases, and 18 bases lay between the germline ends. The CDR3 extends over 13 amino acids. The germline gives CDR1 SGHRS, CDR2 YFSETQ. The CDR3: CASSDRVLREQYF. Written as DNA, the CDR3 is TGCGCCAGCTCGGACCGCGTTTTAAGGGAGCAGTACTTC.

V usage is TRBV2 and J usage is TRBJ1-1; D not certain. Germline V lookup: CDR1 SNHLY, CDR2 FYNNEI. V was shortened by 9 bases and J by 7 bases, with 15 bases between the two germline ends. The CDR3 is 12 residues long. The CDR3 DNA reads as TGTGCCAGGAGGGTCGAGGGAGTTGAAGCTTTCTTT. Amino acid sequence: CARRVEGVEAFF.

This chain links TRBV28 with TRBJ2-7, with D unclear. CDR1 and CDR2 from the germline V gene are MDHEN and SYDVKM. CDR3 length equals 13 residues. The V and J ends lost 6 bases and 4 bases respectively, with 13 bases between them. CDR3 nucleotide sequence: TGTGCCAGCAGATTTACCCTGCAATACGAGCAGTACTTC. Its translation: CASRFTLQYEQYF. The full variable domain, in which reference TRBV28 and TRBJ2-7 provide the parts outside the CDR3, is DVKVTQSSRYLVKRTGEKVFLECVQDMDHENMFWYRQDPGLGLRLIYFSYDVKMKEKGDIPEGYSVSREKKERFSLILESASTNQTSMYLCASRFTLQYEQYFGPGTRLTVT.

This clonotype was recorded many times. The chain uses TRBV15 and TRBJ1-5; D gene uncertain. V was shortened by 3 bases and J by 5 bases, with 8 bases between the two germline ends. The CDR3 sequence is 13 residues long. Germline V CDR1 and CDR2: LNHNV, YYDKDF (reference sequence). CDR3 protein: CATSRLLDQPQHF. CDR3 coding DNA: TGTGCCACCAGCAGGCTGTTGGATCAGCCCCAGCATTTT.

This clonotype was observed a handful of times. CDR3 nucleotide sequence: TGTGCCAGCAGCCAAGATCCCAGCTCCTACGAGCAGTACTTC. The encoded protein is CASSQDPSSYEQYF. The chain combines TRBV3-1 with TRBJ2-7; D is unclear. The CDR3 spans 14 residues. Between the trimmed V and J ends, which lost 0 bases and 0 bases, there was a span of 6 bases. CDR1 LGHDT and CDR2 YNNKEL come from the germline V gene (reference sequence).

This clonotype appeared many times. The J gene is TRBJ2-6, the V gene TRBV25-1; D unclear. The CDR3 totals 13 residues. Trimming shortened V by 7 bases and J by 1 base, and 5 bases separated the two germline ends. Germline V gene sequence: CDR1 MGHDK, CDR2 SYGVNS. In DNA form, the CDR3 reads TGTGCCAGCAAAGTATCTGGGGCCAACGTCCTGACTTTC. As protein: CASKVSGANVLTF. Drawing the rest from reference TRBV25-1 and TRBJ2-6, the complete variable domain is EADIYQTPRYLVIGTGKKITLECSQTMGHDKMYWYQQDPGMELHLIHYSYGVNSTEKGDLSSESTVSRIRTEHFPLTLESARPSHTSQYLCASKVSGANVLTFGAGSRLTVL.

Ten or more counts support this clonotype. The rearrangement uses TRBV7-9 and TRBJ1-1; tentative D call: TRBD1 (5 bases). Germline V gives CDR1 SEHNR, CDR2 FQNEAQ (reference sequence). V shed 1 base and J shed 6 bases, with 15 bases lying between them. The length of the CDR3 is 15 residues. In nucleotides, the CDR3 is TGTGCCAGCAGCTTAGTAAGGGGTAGGAGCGCTGAAGCTTTCTTT. This codes for CASSLVRGRSAEAFF.

The chain carries TRBV24-1 and TRBJ1-5; D is unresolved. Trimming shortened V by 6 bases and J by 0 bases, and 11 bases separated the two germline ends. Germline values: CDR1 KGHDR, CDR2 SFDVKD. This CDR3 has 15 amino acids. The CDR3, as DNA: TGTGCCACCAGTTCCCCTGACTATAGCAATCAGCCCCAGCATTTT. This codes for CATSSPDYSNQPQHF.

This clonotype was seen at least ten times. This sequence joins TRBV7-9 and TRBJ2-7; possibly TRBD1 or TRBD2 for D (5 bases each). V lost 1 base to trimming and J lost 5 bases, with 15 bases between them. The CDR3 covers 15 residues. CDR1 SEHNR and CDR2 FQNEAQ come from the germline V gene (reference sequence). In DNA form, the CDR3 reads TGTGCCAGCAGCTTAGATCGGGACGGACCCCACGAGCAGTACTTC. This translates into CASSLDRDGPHEQYF.

The gene calls are TRBV7-7 and TRBJ2-5; D is possibly TRBD1 or TRBD2 (5 bases each). This CDR3 region has 13 residues. Germline assignment: CDR1 SSHAT and CDR2 FNYEAQ (reference sequence). Trimming shortened V by 5 bases and J by 8 bases, and 15 bases separated the two germline ends. The CDR3 coding sequence is TGTGCCAGCAGCACCGGGACGGAAGCCACCCAGTACTTC. It is translated as CASSTGTEATQYF.

The chain recombines TRBV7-9 with TRBJ1-6; 7 positions match TRBD1. V lost 2 bases to trimming and J lost 8 bases; unmatched junction nucleotides: 9. This CDR3 has 16 amino acids. Germline CDR1 is SEHNR and CDR2 is FQNEAQ (reference sequence). DNA for the CDR3: TGTGCCAGCAGCTTAATTCTCGGGACAGAAGATTCACCCCTCCACTTT. Encoded protein: CASSLILGTEDSPLHF.

This rearrangement joins TRBV2 to TRBJ1-2, with D perhaps matching TRBD1 (6 bases). The CDR3 sequence is 13 residues long. Germline values: CDR1 SNHLY, CDR2 FYNNEI. The chain's CDR3 is CARVGGRGYGYTF. In DNA form, the CDR3 reads TGTGCTAGAGTAGGAGGCAGGGGCTATGGCTACACCTTC.

The chain links TRBV25-1 to TRBJ2-5; perhaps TRBD1 as D (6 bases). Trimming cost V 1 base and J 8 bases, with 14 bases left between them. The germline CDR1 and CDR2 sequences are MGHDK and SYGVNS. This CDR3 is 14 amino acids long. The CDR3, as DNA: TGTGCCAGCAGTGAATCTTCAGGGGTCGGAACCCAGTACTTC. It translates to CASSESSGVGTQYF.

J is TRBJ1-1 and V is TRBV24-1; a weak D match, TRBD1 (6 bases). V was shortened by 4 bases and J by 1 base, with 15 bases between the two germline ends. Germline V CDR1 and CDR2: KGHDR, SFDVKD. The CDR3 consists of 16 residues. The CDR3: CATSDPGAQGNTEAFF. CDR3 bases: TGTGCCACCAGTGACCCAGGGGCGCAGGGGAACACTGAAGCTTTCTTT.

This clonotype has at least ten counts. The gene calls are TRBV10-1 and TRBJ2-7; 8 positions match TRBD2. The CDR3 is 13 amino acids. From germline, CDR1 is WNHNN and CDR2 SYGVQD (reference sequence). V dropped 6 bases and J dropped 4; count of bases not matched to a gene: 5. This CDR3 is CASRGQREYEQYF. The CDR3 nucleotides read TGCGCCAGCAGGGGCCAGCGGGAGTACGAGCAGTACTTC.

Comments on this clonotype: At one of its ends the junction is not consistent with the germline gene, which may arise from a read error. The chain is built from TRBV5-5 and TRBJ2-2; D is tentatively TRBD1 or TRBD2 (5 bases each). The CDR3 sequence is 16 residues long. In germline, CDR1 is SGHKS, CDR2 YYEKEE (reference sequence). The CDR3 DNA follows: TGTGCCAGCAGCTTGGCGGGGACCGCGAACACCCGGGAGCTGTTTTTT. It codes for CASSLAGTANTRELFF. Full variable domain (rest looked up from reference TRBV5-5 and TRBJ2-2): DAGVTQSPTHLIKTRGQQVTLRCSPISGHKSVSWYQQVLGQGPQFIFQYYEKEERGRGNFPDRFSARQFPNYSSELNVNALLLGDSALYLCASSLAGTANTRELFFGEGSRLTVL.

This clonotype was counted between two and nine times. This sequence joins TRBV2 and TRBJ1-1; the match to TRBD1 covers 12 bases. Germline CDR1 and CDR2: SNHLY and FYNNEI. This CDR3 spans 15 amino acids. V shed 5 bases and J 3 bases; nucleotides not matched to a gene: 4. The CDR3 loop reads CASSSRDRGHTEAFF. DNA of the CDR3: TGTGCCAGCAGTAGCCGGGACAGGGGGCACACTGAAGCTTTCTTT.

The chain links TRBV7-9 to TRBJ2-3; a weak D match, TRBD1 (5 bases). Germline V lookup: CDR1 SEHNR, CDR2 FQNEAQ (reference sequence). Trimming took 0 bases from V and 3 from J, leaving 7 bases between them. The CDR3 loop spans 14 amino acids. The CDR3 DNA reads as TGTGCCAGCAGCTTAGCGGGGCCTACAGATACGCAGTATTTT. It yields the protein CASSLAGPTDTQYF.

The V gene is TRBV7-9, the J gene TRBJ2-2; 8 bases line up with TRBD1. Germline CDR1 SEHNR, CDR2 FQNEAQ (reference sequence). The CDR3 runs to 14 residues. V was clipped by 5 bases and J by 5 bases; unmatched bases: 4. CDR3 DNA: TGTGCCAGCAGCCGCAGGACAGGGACCGGGGAGCTGTTTTTT. Amino acids: CASSRRTGTGELFF.

This clonotype occurred a few times. Germline is not matched at one junction end, which may reflect a read error. The CDR3 region is CAISTRLAHEQYF. As DNA, the CDR3 is TGTGCCATCAGCACGCGGCTAGCACACGAGCAGTACTTC. This chain uses TRBV7-9 with TRBJ2-7; possible D gene TRBD2, 5 bases. CDR3 length equals 13 residues. Germline V lookup: CDR1 SEHNR, CDR2 FQNEAQ (reference sequence).